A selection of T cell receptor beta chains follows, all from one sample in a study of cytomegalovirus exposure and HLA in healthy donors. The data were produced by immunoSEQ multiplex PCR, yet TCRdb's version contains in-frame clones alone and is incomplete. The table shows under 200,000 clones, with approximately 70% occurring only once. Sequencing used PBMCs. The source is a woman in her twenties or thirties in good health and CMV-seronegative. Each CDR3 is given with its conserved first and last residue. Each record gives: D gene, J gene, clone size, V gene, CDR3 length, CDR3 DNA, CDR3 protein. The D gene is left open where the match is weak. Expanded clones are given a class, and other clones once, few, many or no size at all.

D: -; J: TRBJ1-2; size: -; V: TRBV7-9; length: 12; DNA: TGTTCCAGCAGCCACTCCTCCCCCGGCTACACCTTC; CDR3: CSSSHSSPGYTF
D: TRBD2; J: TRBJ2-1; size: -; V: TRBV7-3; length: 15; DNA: TGTGCCAGCAGCTTAGGGGAGGGTTCCTACAATGAGCAGTTCTTC; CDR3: CASSLGEGSYNEQFF
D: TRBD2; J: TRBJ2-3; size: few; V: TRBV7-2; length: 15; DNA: TGTGCCAGCAGCTTCAGCGGGATCCTCACAGATACGCAGTATTTT; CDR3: CASSFSGILTDTQYF
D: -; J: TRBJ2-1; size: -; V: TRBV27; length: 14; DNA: TGTGCCAGCAGTCCCAGGGGTCTCTACAATGAGCAGTTCTTC; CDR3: CASSPRGLYNEQFF
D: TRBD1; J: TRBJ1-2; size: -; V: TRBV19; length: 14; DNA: TGTGCCAGTAGTCCAACAGGGGGTATAGGAGGCTACACCTTC; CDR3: CASSPTGGIGGYTF
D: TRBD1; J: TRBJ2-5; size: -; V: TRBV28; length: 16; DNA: TGTGCCAGCAGTCCCTGGACAGGGGGAAGCCAAGAGACCCAGTACTTC; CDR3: CASSPWTGGSQETQYF
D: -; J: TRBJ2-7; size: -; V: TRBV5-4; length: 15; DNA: TGTGCCAGCAGCTTGGCCGAGGGAAAGTCCTACGAGCAGTACTTC; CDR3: CASSLAEGKSYEQYF
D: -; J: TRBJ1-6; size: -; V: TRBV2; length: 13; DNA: TGTGCCAACTCTCAGAGGGATAATTCACCCCTCCACTTT; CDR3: CANSQRDNSPLHF
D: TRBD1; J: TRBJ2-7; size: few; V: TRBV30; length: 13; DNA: TGTGCCTGGTCCGGGACAGGGTACTACGAGCAGTACTTC; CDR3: CAWSGTGYYEQYF
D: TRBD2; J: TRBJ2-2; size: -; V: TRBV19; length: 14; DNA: TGTGCCAGTCTGACTAGCGGGAACACCGGGGAGCTGTTTTTT; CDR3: CASLTSGNTGELFF
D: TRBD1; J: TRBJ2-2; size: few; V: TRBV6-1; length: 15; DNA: TGTGCCAGCAGCCACCGACAGGGTTACGTCGGGGAGCTGTTTTTT; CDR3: CASSHRQGYVGELFF
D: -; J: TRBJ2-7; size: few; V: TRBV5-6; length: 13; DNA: TGTGCCAGCAGCTTGGCCTCAGGGGATGAGCAGTACTTC; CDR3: CASSLASGDEQYF
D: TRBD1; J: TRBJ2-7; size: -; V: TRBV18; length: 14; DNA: TGTGCCAGCTCCCCCGGGACAGGCGTTAGGAAGCAGTACTTC; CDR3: CASSPGTGVRKQYF
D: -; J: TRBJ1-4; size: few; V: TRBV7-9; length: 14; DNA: TGTGCCAGCAGCCGGGACGGGGGGAATGAAAAACTGTTTTTT; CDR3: CASSRDGGNEKLFF
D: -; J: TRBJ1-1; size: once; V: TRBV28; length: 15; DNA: TGTGCCAGCAGTTTACAGGGTGGGAAGGACACTGAAGCTTTCTTT; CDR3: CASSLQGGKDTEAFF
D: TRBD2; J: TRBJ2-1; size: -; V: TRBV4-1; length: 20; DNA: TGCGCCAGCAGCCAAGTTTGGGGTAGCGGGGGCGATCCCTCCTACAATGAGCAGTTCTTC; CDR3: CASSQVWGSGGDPSYNEQFF
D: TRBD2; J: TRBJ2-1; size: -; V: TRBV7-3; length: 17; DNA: TGTGCCAGCAGCCTAACCTCCTTGGGGCGGGGGGGCAATGAGCAGTTCTTC; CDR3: CASSLTSLGRGGNEQFF
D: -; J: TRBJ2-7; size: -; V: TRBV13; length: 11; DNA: TGTGCCAGCAGCTACGGCTACGAGCAGTACTTC; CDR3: CASSYGYEQYF
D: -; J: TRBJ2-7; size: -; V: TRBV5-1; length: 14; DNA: TGCGCCAGCAGCTTGGCAGGGGACTCCTACGAGCAGTACTTC; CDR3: CASSLAGDSYEQYF
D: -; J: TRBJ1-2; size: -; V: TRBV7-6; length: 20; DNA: TGTGCCAGCAGCACGCGAGCTCCGAGGGCAGGGGCCCAGTTTAACTATGGCTACACCTTC; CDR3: CASSTRAPRAGAQFNYGYTF
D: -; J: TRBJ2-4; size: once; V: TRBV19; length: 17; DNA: TGTGCCAGTAGGGACCTCCTACGGGACAAAGCCAAAAACATTCAGTACTTC; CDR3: CASRDLLRDKAKNIQYF
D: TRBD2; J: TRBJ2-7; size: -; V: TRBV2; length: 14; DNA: TGTGCCAGCAGTGATCGGGGGAGGGCCTACGAGCAGTACTTC; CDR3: CASSDRGRAYEQYF
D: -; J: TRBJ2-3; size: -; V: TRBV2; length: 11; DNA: TGTGCCAGTTTAGCGATTTATACGCAGTATTTT; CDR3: CASLAIYTQYF
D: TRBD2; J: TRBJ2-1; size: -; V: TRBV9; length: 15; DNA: TGTGCCAGCAGCGTAGTTGCGGGAGTTGGTAATGAGCAGTTCTTC; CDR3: CASSVVAGVGNEQFF
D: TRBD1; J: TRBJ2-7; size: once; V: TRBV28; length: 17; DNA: TGTGCCAGCAGTTCGATACTGGACAGGGGGGGATTCTACGAGCAGTACTTC; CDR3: CASSSILDRGGFYEQYF
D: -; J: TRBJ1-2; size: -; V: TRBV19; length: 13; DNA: TGTGCCAGTAGTGATACAGGGCACTATGGCTACACCTTC; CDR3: CASSDTGHYGYTF
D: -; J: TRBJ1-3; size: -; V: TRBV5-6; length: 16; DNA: TGTGCCAGCAGCTTGGTGGGGCAGGGATTTGGAAACACCATATATTTT; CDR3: CASSLVGQGFGNTIYF
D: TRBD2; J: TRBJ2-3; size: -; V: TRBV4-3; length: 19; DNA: TGCGCCAGCAGCCAAGATAAGGGAGCTAGCGGGATCTTCACAGATACGCAGTATTTT; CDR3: CASSQDKGASGIFTDTQYF
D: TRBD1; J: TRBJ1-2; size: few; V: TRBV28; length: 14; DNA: TGTGCCAGCAGTTTTGTGGCAGGGGGCCGTGGCTACACCTTC; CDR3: CASSFVAGGRGYTF
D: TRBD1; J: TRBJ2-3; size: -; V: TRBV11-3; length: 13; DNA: TGTGCCAGCAGGGGACAGGCCACAGATACGCAGTATTTT; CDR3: CASRGQATDTQYF
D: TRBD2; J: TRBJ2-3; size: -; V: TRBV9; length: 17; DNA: TGTGCCAGCAGCGTATTATCAGCGGGAGGTACCACAGATACGCAGTATTTT; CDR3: CASSVLSAGGTTDTQYF
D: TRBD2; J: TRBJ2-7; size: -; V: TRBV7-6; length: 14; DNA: TGTGCCAGCAGTAGCGGGAGTCGGCCCTACGAGCAGTACTTC; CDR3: CASSSGSRPYEQYF
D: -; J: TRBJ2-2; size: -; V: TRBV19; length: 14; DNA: TGTGCCACCTACGGGTCCTGGCGGTCCGGGGAGCTGTTTTTT; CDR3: CATYGSWRSGELFF
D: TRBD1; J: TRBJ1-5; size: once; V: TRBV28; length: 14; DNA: TGTGCCAGCAGTTCGCCGGACAGGAATCAGCCCCAGCATTTT; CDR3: CASSSPDRNQPQHF
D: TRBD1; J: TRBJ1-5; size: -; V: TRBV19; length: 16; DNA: TGTGCCAGTAGTATAGATAGGGACAGAAGCAATCAGCCCCAGCATTTT; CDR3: CASSIDRDRSNQPQHF
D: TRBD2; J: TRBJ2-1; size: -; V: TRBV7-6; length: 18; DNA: TGTGCCACCTCACCCGGGACTAGCGGGAGGTACTGGTACAATGAGCAGTTCTTC; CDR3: CATSPGTSGRYWYNEQFF
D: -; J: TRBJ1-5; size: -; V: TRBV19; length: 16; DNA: TGTGCCAGTAGTGTAGGGGAGGTTGCGGGCAATCAGCCCCAGCATTTT; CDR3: CASSVGEVAGNQPQHF